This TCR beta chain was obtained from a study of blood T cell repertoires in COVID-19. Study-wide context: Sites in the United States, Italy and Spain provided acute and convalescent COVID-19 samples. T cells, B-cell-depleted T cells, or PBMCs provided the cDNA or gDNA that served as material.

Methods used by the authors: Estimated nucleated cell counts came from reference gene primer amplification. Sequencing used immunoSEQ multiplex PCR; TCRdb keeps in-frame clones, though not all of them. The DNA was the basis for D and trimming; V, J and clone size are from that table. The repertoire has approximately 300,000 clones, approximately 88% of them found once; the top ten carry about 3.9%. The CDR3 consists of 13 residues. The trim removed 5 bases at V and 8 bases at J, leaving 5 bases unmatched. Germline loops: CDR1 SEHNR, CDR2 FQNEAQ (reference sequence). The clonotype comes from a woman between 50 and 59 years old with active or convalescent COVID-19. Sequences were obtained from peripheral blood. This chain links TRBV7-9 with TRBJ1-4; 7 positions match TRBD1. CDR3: CASSRQGTEKLFF. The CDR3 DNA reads TGTGCCAGCAGCCGACAGGGTACAGAAAAACTGTTTTTT.